This T cell receptor (beta chain) originates from a study of neurological immune-mediated disorders. Study-level findings and limits: When repertoires were grouped phylogenetically, those of 18 of 34 multiple sclerosis patients fell into one related-CDR3 cluster, a possible signature.

The CDR3 has 16 amino acids. Trimming removed 5 bases from V and 8 bases from J; junction bases left unmatched: 14. The germline V gene encodes CDR1 SGHTA and CDR2 FQGNSA. Synthesis of cDNA was accomplished via 5'RACE employing 10-nucleotide random UMIs. MiXCR, run by TCRdb on the 5' RACE reads, gives a single entry per CDR3 protein. The sample lists more than 40,000 distinct CDR3 sequences; 2.5% to 3.5% were seen once. The table lists this clonotype with many counts. Its antigen is currently unknown. V gene TRBV7-2 combines with J gene TRBJ2-3; 9 nucleotides match TRBD2. Material: PBMCs. The receptor comes from a woman aged 45-60 years with multiple sclerosis. In DNA form, the CDR3 reads TGTGCCAGCAGCCTGGCCCTTAGCGGGGGAGGCCGTACGCAGTATTTT. Translating gives CASSLALSGGGRTQYF.